A single sample gave rise to the 25 T cell receptor beta chains below, sequenced in a study of blood T cells in healthy people across ages. A second PCR, run for about 7 to 11 cycles, used a sample-barcoded 5' primer plus a J-beta primer mix. TCRdb fed the 5' RACE reads into MiXCR, producing one record per CDR3 protein. The data hold 800,000 to 950,000 distinct CDR3 sequences, with roughly 29% observed a single time. This same sample was also part of a study on T cells of mothers and their children.

Source material: blood. The receptor set was obtained from a woman in her thirties or forties in good health.

The chain employs TRBV6-1 and TRBJ1-1; no clear D gene. Germline loops: CDR1 MNHNS, CDR2 SASEGT. Deletions cut 10 bases from V and 1 base from J, with 10 bases between. The CDR3 covers 12 residues. The DNA of the CDR3 is TGTGCCACTATCCTCAGGAACACTGAAGCTTTCTTT. Translated, it gives CATILRNTEAFF.

The chain uses TRBV4-1 and TRBJ1-5; TRBD1 agrees at 7 bases. V lost 2 bases, J lost 6 bases, and 7 bases stayed unmatched. Germline V gene data show CDR1 as MGHRA and CDR2 as YSYEKL. The CDR3 sequence is 15 residues long. CDR3 loop: CASSQTQGVSQPQHF. The CDR3 bases are TGCGCCAGCAGCCAAACGCAGGGGGTCTCTCAGCCCCAGCATTTT.

This clonotype appeared many times. The chain recombines TRBV3-1 with TRBJ1-2; a possible D gene is TRBD1 (5 bases). Germline values: CDR1 LGHDT, CDR2 YNNKEL (reference sequence). Trimming stripped 2 bases from V and 10 bases from J, with 17 bases between. The CDR3 consists of 14 residues. The CDR3 protein is CASSQRGLRRDYTF. In DNA form, the CDR3 reads TGTGCCAGCAGCCAACGGGGACTTCGACGTGACTACACCTTC.

V and J are TRBV18 and TRBJ2-5; 10 nucleotides line up with TRBD2. The CDR3 is made up of 15 amino acids. The J segment lost 3 bases and the V segment lost 6 bases, leaving 7 bases of the junction unmatched. Germline CDR1 reads KGHSH; CDR2 reads LQKENI. The chain's CDR3 is CASSVSGGAEETQYF. As DNA, the CDR3 is TGTGCCAGCTCGGTAAGCGGGGGGGCCGAAGAGACCCAGTACTTC.

Turning to this clonotype: This may come from a read error, since a much larger clone is one base off. The V call is TRBV10-3, the J call TRBJ2-7; TRBD2 matches 8 bases. CDR1 and CDR2 from the germline V gene are ENHRY and SYGVKD. The CDR3 loop spans 13 amino acids. The CDR3 sequence: CAIKGTSSYERYF. The CDR3 DNA is TGTGCCATCAAGGGGACTAGTAGTTACGAGCGGTACTTC.

Only a few counts were recorded for this clonotype. The chain recombines TRBV11-2 with TRBJ2-5; 7 bases agree with TRBD1. Germline CDR1 SGHAT, CDR2 FQNNGV. V dropped 3 bases and J dropped 2; count of bases not matched to a gene: 3. This CDR3 has 14 residues. The CDR3: CASSFPGQQETQYF. In DNA, the CDR3 is TGTGCCAGCAGCTTCCCGGGACAGCAAGAGACCCAGTACTTC. Full variable domain (missing parts from reference TRBV11-2 and TRBJ2-5): EAGVAQSPRYKIIEKRQSVAFWCNPISGHATLYWYQQILGQGPKLLIQFQNNGVVDDSQLPKDRFSAERLKGVDSTLKIQPAKLEDSAVYLCASSFPGQQETQYFGPGTRLLVL.

The chain combines TRBV4-1 with TRBJ1-5; 7 bases align to TRBD1. J lost 0 bases, V lost 4 bases, and 18 bases had no gene match. Germline V lookup: CDR1 MGHRA, CDR2 YSYEKL. CDR3 length: 20 residues. DNA of the CDR3: TGCGCCAGCAGCCTCCGAGGAACGGGACAGTGCCTTTATAGCAATCAGCCCCAGCATTTT. It is translated as CASSLRGTGQCLYSNQPQHF.

This clonotype was counted ten times or more. The gene calls are TRBV27 and TRBJ1-2, with D unclear. There are 11 residues in the CDR3. CDR1 is MNHEY, CDR2 SMNVEV, per germline (reference sequence). The V end was cut by 8 bases, the J end by 2 bases, with 6 bases between. The CDR3 nucleotides read TGTGCCAGCGGGGTGAACTATGGCTACACCTTC. Encoded protein: CASGVNYGYTF.

The chain couples TRBV5-5 to TRBJ2-1, with 9 bases that match TRBD2. The CDR3 totals 16 residues. J lost 9 bases, V lost 3 bases, and 13 bases had no gene match. Germline V gene data show CDR1 as SGHKS and CDR2 as YYEKEE (reference sequence). CDR3 protein: CASSSQLAGPRGEQFF. The CDR3 DNA reads TGTGCCAGCAGCTCCCAACTAGCGGGCCCCCGGGGTGAGCAGTTCTTC.

Many counts were recorded for this clonotype. The rearrangement uses TRBV3-1 and TRBJ2-7; 10 bases fit TRBD2. Germline V gene sequence: CDR1 LGHDT, CDR2 YNNKEL (reference sequence). Trimming cost V 0 bases and J 1 base; bases outside gene matches: 3. The CDR3 length is 16 residues. CDR3 bases: TGTGCCAGCAGCCAAGATGCTAGCGGGGGATCCTACGAGCAGTACTTC. It translates to CASSQDASGGSYEQYF.

V usage is TRBV6-2 or TRBV6-3 and J usage is TRBJ1-2; possible D gene TRBD1, 5 bases. This CDR3 has 14 amino acids. The V and J ends lost 10 bases and 4 bases respectively, with 19 bases between them. Germline lookup yields CDR1 MNHEY and CDR2 SVGEGT. The CDR3 DNA is TGTGCCACCACGACCGGGACTATGAGCTATGGCTACACCTTC. Translating gives CATTTGTMSYGYTF.

This clonotype was picked up many times. The chain combines TRBV28 with TRBJ1-6; the D gene is possibly TRBD1 (6 bases). The CDR3 has 17 residues. Trimming took off 5 bases at V and 5 bases at J, with 19 bases between the two ends. Germline V gene sequence: CDR1 MDHEN, CDR2 SYDVKM. CDR3 nucleotides: TGTGCCAGCAGTCTCTTACAGGGCCCGGGGAATAATTCACCCCTCCACTTT. It codes for CASSLLQGPGNNSPLHF.

This clonotype was seen many times. The V gene is TRBV5-1, the J gene TRBJ2-3, with a possible D match to TRBD1 (6 bases). The CDR3 extends over 15 amino acids. Per germline, CDR1 SGHRS and CDR2 YFSETQ. Trimming took 4 bases from V and 6 from J, leaving 18 bases between them. CDR3 bases: TGCGCCAGCAGCCCGACCCTCGGACAGCCCGATACGCAGTATTTT. This gives the protein CASSPTLGQPDTQYF.

The chain has TRBV2 and TRBJ1-1; a possible D gene is TRBD1 (5 bases). This CDR3 contains 13 residues. The V end lost 4 bases, the J end lost 4 bases, and 10 bases lay between the germline ends. Germline CDR1 reads SNHLY; CDR2 reads FYNNEI. The CDR3 spells CASSAAGPTEAFF. The CDR3 DNA reads as TGTGCCAGCAGTGCGGCAGGGCCCACTGAAGCTTTCTTT.

The chain is built from TRBV5-1 and TRBJ2-5, with D possibly matching TRBD1 (5 bases). Trimming removed 0 bases from V and 5 bases from J, with 11 bases in between. The germline V gene encodes CDR1 SGHRS and CDR2 YFSETQ. The CDR3 runs to 14 residues. The CDR3 nucleotides are TGCGCCAGCAGCTTGGACAGGCACGGGGAGACCCAGTACTTC. It yields the protein CASSLDRHGETQYF.

This clonotype was picked up a small number of times. CDR3 protein: CASSRQDRDYEQYF. In nucleotides, the CDR3 is TGTGCCAGCAGCCGACAAGACAGGGACTACGAGCAGTACTTC. The rearrangement links TRBV7-2 to TRBJ2-7, with 7 bases identical to TRBD1. Germline lookup yields CDR1 SGHTA and CDR2 FQGNSA. After removal of 5 bases from V and 3 bases from J, the junction contained 7 bases not matched to a gene. This CDR3 region has 14 residues.

The chain carries TRBV5-8 and TRBJ2-1, with D possibly being TRBD1 (5 bases). The V end lost 4 bases, the J end lost 7 bases, and 24 bases lay between the germline ends. The CDR3 is 17 residues long. The germline CDR1 and CDR2 sequences are SGHTS and YDEGEE. In DNA form, the CDR3 reads TGTGCCAGCAGCGGCCGGAAGGTCGTCAGGGTAGGGAATGAGCAGTTCTTC. It codes for CASSGRKVVRVGNEQFF.

The chain uses TRBV28 and TRBJ1-2; 7 nucleotides match TRBD1. The length of the CDR3 is 15 residues. The germline gives CDR1 MDHEN, CDR2 SYDVKM. Trimming at V came to 5 bases and at J to 5 bases, leaving 11 bases not matched to a gene. CDR3 loop: CASSPTDRSPYGYTF. Here the CDR3 DNA reads TGTGCCAGCAGTCCCACGGACAGGAGTCCTTATGGCTACACCTTC.

This clonotype came up a few times. This rearrangement joins TRBV7-6 to TRBJ2-3; 11 bases align to TRBD2. Germline CDR1 and CDR2: SGHVS and FNYEAQ. CDR3 length equals 16 residues. V lost 5 bases, J lost 4 bases, and 8 bases stayed unmatched. The CDR3 nucleotides are TGTGCCAGCAGCGGGTATAGCGGGGGGGGTCCAGATACGCAGTATTTT. Encoded protein: CASSGYSGGGPDTQYF.

This clonotype was counted at least ten times. The chain combines TRBV25-1 with TRBJ1-4; D call uncertain. There are 15 residues in the CDR3. Germline CDR1 reads MGHDK; CDR2 reads SYGVNS. Trimming took off 5 bases at V and 7 bases at J, with 17 bases between the two ends. CDR3 sequence: CASSSGAGRGEKLFF. CDR3 nucleotide sequence: TGTGCCAGCAGTTCCGGAGCCGGGCGGGGTGAAAAACTGTTTTTT.

This clonotype was seen once. V is TRBV29-1 and J is TRBJ1-2; D perhaps matches TRBD1 (5 bases). In germline, CDR1 is SQVTM, CDR2 ANQGSEA. Trimming removed 3 bases at V and 3 bases at J, with 20 bases between. The CDR3 consists of 16 residues. CDR3 protein: CSVDGLGGSEDYGYTF. CDR3 bases: TGCAGCGTTGACGGGTTGGGGGGTTCGGAAGACTATGGCTACACCTTC.

This clonotype was counted only a few times. The CDR3 DNA is TGTGCCACCAGCAGAGACAGACGATCCACTGATACGCAGTATTTT. Amino acids: CATSRDRRSTDTQYF. This chain uses TRBV15 with TRBJ2-3; D gene unclear. Germline CDR1 is LNHNV and CDR2 is YYDKDF (reference sequence). The CDR3 length is 15 residues. The V and J ends lost 0 bases and 6 bases respectively, with 13 bases between them.

This clonotype was detected ten times or more. The J gene is TRBJ2-7, the V gene TRBV27; 12 bases align to TRBD2. CDR1 and CDR2 (germline): MNHEY, SMNVEV (reference sequence). The CDR3 is made up of 16 amino acids. The V segment lost 5 bases and the J segment 7 bases; nucleotides outside the gene matches: 12. The CDR3 sequence is CASSARTSGVTGEQYF. The CDR3 DNA follows: TGTGCCAGCAGTGCTAGGACTAGCGGGGTTACGGGGGAGCAGTACTTC.

This clonotype has just a few counts. The chain couples TRBV5-5 to TRBJ2-4; 11 bases are a match to TRBD1. Trimming cost V 3 bases and J 3 bases; bases outside gene matches: 2. The CDR3 has 15 residues. Germline CDR1 reads SGHKS; CDR2 reads YYEKEE (reference sequence). CDR3 amino acids: CASSSGTGGKNIQYF. In nucleotides, the CDR3 is TGTGCCAGCAGCTCCGGGACAGGGGGCAAAAACATTCAGTACTTC.

Notes on this clonotype: One base away lies a much larger clone, so this may be a sequencing read error. It is unclear where the CDR3 begins or ends on the DNA, so no DNA is shown, and the CDR3 is as TCRdb lists it. This rearrangement joins TRBV2 to TRBJ2-5; no DNA check was done on the table's D call, TRBD2. The germline V gene encodes CDR1 SNHLY and CDR2 FYNNEI. The CDR3 length is 17 residues, termini included. CDR3 protein: CASSERWGGGASETRYF.